These 18 T cell receptor beta chains were sequenced from one sample in a study of post-analysis software for immune sequencing data. Findings and caveats of the study: In patients, TRBV5-6, TRBV5-1 and TRBV20-1 belonged to five or six TRBV segments found more frequently than in controls.

TCR beta cDNA libraries had unique molecular identifiers. MiXCR, run by TCRdb on the PCR reads, gives a single entry per CDR3 protein. The sample holds 650,000 to 900,000 distinct CDR3 sequences, 46% seen once. These receptors have no identified antigens. Source material: blood. Every receptor here comes from a girl aged 5 to 17 with multiple sclerosis.

The chain links TRBV12-3 or TRBV12-4 to TRBJ2-1, with 16 bases fitting TRBD2. The CDR3 sequence is 17 residues long. Trimming removed 6 bases from V and 6 bases from J; junction bases left unmatched: 8. The CDR3 DNA reads TGTGCCAGCAGCCAACTGGGACTAGCGGGAGGGCCCAATGAGCAGTTCTTC. Its translation is CASSQLGLAGGPNEQFF.

The gene calls are TRBV6-5 and TRBJ1-2; a weak D match, TRBD1 (6 bases). Germline V gene sequence: CDR1 MNHEY, CDR2 SVGAGI. Trimming pared 6 bases from V and 8 bases from J, leaving 25 bases between. CDR3 size: 16 residues. CDR3 nucleotides: TGTGCCAGCAGCCGCCACGGTGCGGGGGGGCTGTTGGGCTACACCTTC. Translating gives CASSRHGAGGLLGYTF.

The chain recombines TRBV7-8 with TRBJ1-2; 9 bases agree with TRBD1. The CDR3 contains 18 residues. Trimming took 2 bases from V and 2 from J; bases not matched to a gene: 12. Germline V gene sequence: CDR1 SGHVS, CDR2 FQNEAQ. In DNA form, the CDR3 reads TGTGCCAGCAGCTTATACCCCCCGACAGGGGGATTGAACTATGGCTACACCTTC. Encoded protein: CASSLYPPTGGLNYGYTF.

About this clonotype itself: As the CDR3 is not closed by the conserved phenylalanine or tryptophan, this likely results from a read error. The chain combines TRBV12-3 or TRBV12-4 with TRBJ2-3; 8 bases line up with TRBD1. Trimming removed 4 bases from V and 3 bases from J; junction bases left unmatched: 6. The CDR3 totals 15 residues. CDR3 residues: CASSYRGVWTDTQYS. The DNA of the CDR3 is TGTGCCAGCAGTTACAGGGGGGTTTGGACAGATACGCAGTATTCT.

This chain links TRBV11-2 with TRBJ2-1, with no clear D. V lost 0 bases to trimming and J lost 6 bases, with 6 bases between them. Germline V gene data show CDR1 as SGHAT and CDR2 as FQNNGV. The CDR3 runs 13 residues. The CDR3 DNA reads TGTGCCAGCAGCTTAGATCCTATCAATGAGCAGTTCTTC. Protein sequence: CASSLDPINEQFF.

In the case of this clonotype: Its ends do not fully match the called genes, so a read error is possible. The genes are TRBV13 and TRBJ2-3, with 9 bases lining up with TRBD2. The CDR3 runs 17 residues. Germline CDR1 PRHDT, CDR2 FYEKMQ (reference sequence). The CDR3 spells CASSSRQREDGTGTQYF. The CDR3, as DNA: TGTGCCAGCAGCTCCCGACAGCGGGAGGATGGCACAGGTACGCAGTATTTT.

The gene calls are TRBV29-1 and TRBJ2-1; 14 nucleotides align to TRBD2. Germline V gives CDR1 SQVTM, CDR2 ANQGSEA. V lost 6 bases, J lost 8 bases, and 3 bases stayed unmatched. The CDR3 contains 13 residues. As DNA, the CDR3 is TGCAGCGTCCCGGGACTAGCGGGAGATGAGCAGTTCTTC. Its translation is CSVPGLAGDEQFF.

J is TRBJ2-5 and V is TRBV7-9, with 10 bases that match TRBD1. The germline gives CDR1 SEHNR, CDR2 FQNEAQ (reference sequence). Losses at the gene ends were 4 bases for V and 4 bases for J; bases not matched to a gene: 18. The CDR3 is 19 residues long. CDR3 region: CASSSPKNFPTGGGETQYF. CDR3 bases: TGTGCCAGCAGCTCCCCGAAGAACTTCCCGACAGGGGGCGGAGAGACCCAGTACTTC.

This clonotype was seen more than once but under ten times. The J gene is TRBJ1-2, the V gene TRBV20-1, with D unclear. The CDR3 contains 16 residues. Trimming took 3 bases from V and 2 from J, leaving 19 bases between them. Germline V gene sequence: CDR1 DFQATT, CDR2 SNEGSKA (reference sequence). Here the CDR3 reads CSASPMSGSRNYGYTF. The CDR3 bases are TGCAGTGCTAGTCCCATGTCGGGCTCCCGAAACTATGGCTACACCTTC.

Only a few counts were recorded for this clonotype. The chain employs TRBV10-3 and TRBJ2-1; 9 nucleotides align to TRBD1. Germline V CDR1 and CDR2: ENHRY, SYGVKD. The CDR3 totals 16 residues. V gave up 3 bases and J gave up 1 base; unmatched junction bases: 4. The CDR3 region is CAISDRTGVSYNEQFF. In DNA form, the CDR3 reads TGTGCCATCAGTGACCGGACAGGGGTTTCCTACAATGAGCAGTTCTTC.

There are a few counts of this clonotype. The CDR3 DNA is TGTGCCAGCAGGAGGACAGGAGACTATGGCTACACCTTC. Translating gives CASRRTGDYGYTF. The chain joins TRBV6-5 to TRBJ1-2; 7 nucleotides match TRBD1. Losses at the gene ends were 6 bases for V and 3 bases for J; bases not matched to a gene: 4. Germline V gives CDR1 MNHEY, CDR2 SVGAGI. The CDR3 is 13 amino acids.

This clonotype was seen repeatedly, ten times or more. The J gene is TRBJ2-7, the V gene TRBV27; 7 nucleotides align to TRBD1. V shed 2 bases, J shed 3 bases, and the junction held 1 base outside the gene matches. This CDR3 contains 13 residues. Germline V CDR1 and CDR2: MNHEY, SMNVEV (reference sequence). The CDR3 DNA sequence: TGTGCCAGCAGTTTAACAGGGGTCTACGAGCAGTACTTC. Its translation is CASSLTGVYEQYF.

This clonotype has only one observation. In nucleotides, the CDR3 is TGTGCCAGCAGCTGGGGACTAGCGGACCACTACAATGAGCAGTTCTTC. Amino acids: CASSWGLADHYNEQFF. This sequence joins TRBV11-2 and TRBJ2-1, with 11 nucleotides matching TRBD2. Per germline, CDR1 SGHAT and CDR2 FQNNGV. CDR3 size: 16 residues. V shed 4 bases, J shed 3 bases, and the junction held 5 bases outside the gene matches. Complete variable domain (other parts from reference TRBV11-2 and TRBJ2-1): EAGVAQSPRYKIIEKRQSVAFWCNPISGHATLYWYQQILGQGPKLLIQFQNNGVVDDSQLPKDRFSAERLKGVDSTLKIQPAKLEDSAVYLCASSWGLADHYNEQFFGPGTRLTVL.

CDR3 loop: CSARFPLGYGYTF. The CDR3 bases are TGCAGTGCTAGGTTCCCCTTGGGTTATGGCTACACCTTC. The chain has TRBV20-1 and TRBJ1-2; D not certain. The V gene lost 3 bases and the J gene lost 5 bases, with 13 bases spanning the gap. The CDR3 is 13 amino acids. The V gene's germline CDR1 is DFQATT and CDR2 SNEGSKA (reference sequence).

In DNA form, the CDR3 reads TGCGCCAGCAGTGAGTCTGGTGGGGGGCGCGGCTATGGCTACACCTTC. Translated, it gives CASSESGGGRGYGYTF. The chain couples TRBV10-2 to TRBJ1-2; perhaps TRBD1 as D (6 bases). The CDR3 is 16 residues long. CDR1 is WSHSY and CDR2 is SAAADI in the germline V gene. V lost 0 bases, J lost 4 bases, and 15 bases lay in between.

The chain couples TRBV30 to TRBJ2-1; D may be TRBD2 (5 bases). Trimming removed 2 bases from V and 9 bases from J, with 11 bases in between. This CDR3 has 12 residues. The germline V gene encodes CDR1 GTSNPN and CDR2 SVGIG (reference sequence). In DNA, the CDR3 is TGTGCCTGGAGTCCGAGGGAGCCTGAGCAGTTCTTC. This translates into CAWSPREPEQFF.

The genes are TRBV20-1 and TRBJ1-2; D remains ambiguous. There are 13 residues in the CDR3. Germline V lookup: CDR1 DFQATT, CDR2 SNEGSKA (reference sequence). V lost 2 bases and J 2 bases, leaving 9 bases between the germline ends. CDR3 nucleotides: TGCAGTGCTAGATGGCAGGAGAACTATGGCTACACCTTC. The encoded protein is CSARWQENYGYTF.

The chain uses TRBV7-8 and TRBJ1-1; D unresolved. V gave up 1 base and J gave up 3 bases, with 12 bases separating them. The CDR3 totals 15 residues. Germline CDR1 SGHVS, CDR2 FQNEAQ. CDR3 amino acids: CASSLESSAYTEAFF. The CDR3 nucleotides read TGTGCCAGCAGCTTAGAAAGTTCGGCATACACTGAAGCTTTCTTT.